This T cell receptor (beta chain) was captured in a study of blood T cell repertoires in COVID-19. CDR1 is LNHDA and CDR2 is SQIVND in the germline V gene (reference sequence). This CDR3 comprises 17 residues. Trimming took 3 bases from V and 2 from J; bases not matched to a gene: 7. The protocol was immunoSEQ multiplex PCR, while the TCRdb copy is restricted to in-frame clones and leaves out a portion. The table has about 140,000 clones, about four fifths seen once. The source of this sequence is a man of 80 years or more with acute or convalescent COVID-19. The sequenced material came from peripheral blood. V is TRBV19 and J is TRBJ2-1; 10 positions agree with TRBD2. The CDR3 loop is CASSIPTLAGAYNEQFF. The CDR3 bases are TGTGCCAGTAGTATTCCAACCCTAGCGGGGGCCTACAATGAGCAGTTCTTC.